This note documents a single TCR beta chain sequence. Antigen specificity is unknown. The second PCR ran roughly 7 to 12 cycles with a sample-barcoded 5' primer and J-beta primers. TCRdb re-analysed the 5' RACE reads in MiXCR, keeping a single row per CDR3 protein. The repertoire holds 1 million or so distinct CDR3 sequences, with less than 50% as singletons. The data were taken from a study of blood T cells in healthy people across ages. The CDR3 is made up of 16 amino acids. With 4 bases clipped from V and 5 bases from J, the junction kept 7 bases outside the gene matches. Germline CDR1 and CDR2: SEHNR and FQNEAQ (reference sequence). Overall study results and limits: Naive T cell percentage and TCR beta diversity correlated strongly.

The source material was blood. The origin of this receptor is a woman in her sixties or seventies in good health. The V gene is TRBV7-9, the J gene TRBJ2-7, with TRBD2 matching over 14 bases. The CDR3 DNA is TGTGCCAGCAGCTCCTGGACTAGCGGGAGGTCCCACGAGCAGTACTTC. Translating gives CASSSWTSGRSHEQYF.